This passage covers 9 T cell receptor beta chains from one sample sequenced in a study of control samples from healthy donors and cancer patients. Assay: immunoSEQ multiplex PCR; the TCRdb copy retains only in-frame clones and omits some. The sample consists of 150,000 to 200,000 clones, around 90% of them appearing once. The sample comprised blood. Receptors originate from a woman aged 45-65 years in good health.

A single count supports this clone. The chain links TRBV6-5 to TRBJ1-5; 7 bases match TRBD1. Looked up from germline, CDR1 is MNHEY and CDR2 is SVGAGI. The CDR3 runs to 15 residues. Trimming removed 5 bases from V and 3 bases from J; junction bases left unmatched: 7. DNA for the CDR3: TGTGCCAGCAGTCTAACAGGGGCTCCCAATCAGCCCCAGCATTTT. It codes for CASSLTGAPNQPQHF.

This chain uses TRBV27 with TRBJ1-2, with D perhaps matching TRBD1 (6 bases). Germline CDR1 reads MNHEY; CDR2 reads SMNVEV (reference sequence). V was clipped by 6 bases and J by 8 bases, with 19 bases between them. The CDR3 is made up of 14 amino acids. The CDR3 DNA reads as TGTGCCAGCAGGCGGGACACCCTTATCGAGGGCTACACCTTC. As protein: CASRRDTLIEGYTF.

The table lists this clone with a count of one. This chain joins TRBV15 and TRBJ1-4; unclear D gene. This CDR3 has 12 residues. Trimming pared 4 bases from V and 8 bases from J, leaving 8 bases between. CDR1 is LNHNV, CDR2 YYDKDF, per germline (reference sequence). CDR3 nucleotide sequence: TGTGCCACCAGCACCTCGAGAGAAAAACTGTTTTTT. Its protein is CATSTSREKLFF.

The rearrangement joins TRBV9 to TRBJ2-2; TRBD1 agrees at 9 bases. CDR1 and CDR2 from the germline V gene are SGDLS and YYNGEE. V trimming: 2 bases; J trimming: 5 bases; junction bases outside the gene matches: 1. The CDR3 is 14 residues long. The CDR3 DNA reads TGTGCCAGCAGCGTGACAGGGGGAACCGGGGAGCTGTTTTTT. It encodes CASSVTGGTGELFF.

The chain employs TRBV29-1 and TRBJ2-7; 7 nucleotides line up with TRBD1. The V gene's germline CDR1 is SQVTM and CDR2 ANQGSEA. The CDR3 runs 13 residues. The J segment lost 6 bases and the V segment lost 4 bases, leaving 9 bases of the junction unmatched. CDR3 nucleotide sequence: TGCAGCGTTGCCTGGACAGGATCGGGCGAGCAGTACTTC. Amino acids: CSVAWTGSGEQYF.

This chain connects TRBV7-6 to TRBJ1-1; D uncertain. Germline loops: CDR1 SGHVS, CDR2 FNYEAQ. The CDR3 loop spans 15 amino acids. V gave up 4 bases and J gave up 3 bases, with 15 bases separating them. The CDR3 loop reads CASSSNRLWDTEAFF. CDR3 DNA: TGTGCCAGCAGCTCCAACCGTCTGTGGGACACTGAAGCTTTCTTT.

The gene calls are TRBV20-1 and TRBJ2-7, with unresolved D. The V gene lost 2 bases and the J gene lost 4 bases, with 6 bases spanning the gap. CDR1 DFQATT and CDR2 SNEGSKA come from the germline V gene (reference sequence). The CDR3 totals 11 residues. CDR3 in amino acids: CSARLVYEQYF. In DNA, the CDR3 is TGCAGTGCTAGACTAGTTTACGAGCAGTACTTC.

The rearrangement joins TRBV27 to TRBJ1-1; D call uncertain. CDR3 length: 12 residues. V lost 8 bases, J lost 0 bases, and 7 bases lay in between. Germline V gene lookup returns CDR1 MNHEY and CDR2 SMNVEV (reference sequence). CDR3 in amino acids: CASGRMNTEAFF. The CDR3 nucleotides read TGTGCCAGCGGGCGGATGAACACTGAAGCTTTCTTT.

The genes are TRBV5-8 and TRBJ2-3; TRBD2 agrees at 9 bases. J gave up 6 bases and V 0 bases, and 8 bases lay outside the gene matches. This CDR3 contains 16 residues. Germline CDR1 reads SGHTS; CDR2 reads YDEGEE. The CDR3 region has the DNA TGTGCCAGCAGCTTGGGTCTAGCGGGAACGGGTGATACGCAGTATTTT. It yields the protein CASSLGLAGTGDTQYF.